This record concerns one T cell receptor (beta chain) sequence. The data were taken from a study of blood T cell repertoires in COVID-19. The wider study: Whether acute or convalescent, the COVID-19 samples came from the United States, Italy and Spain. T cells, B-cell-depleted T cells, or PBMCs supplied cDNA or gDNA.

Some clones are missing from TCRdb's copy, which holds only in-frame ones; the method was immunoSEQ multiplex PCR. The repertoire holds roughly 190,000 clones, about 90% seen once, with approximately 21% in the top ten. The CDR3 length is 15 residues. Germline loops: CDR1 SGHRS, CDR2 YFSETQ. Losses at the gene ends were 4 bases for V and 2 bases for J; bases not matched to a gene: 9. The sample taken for sequencing was peripheral blood. V and J are TRBV5-1 and TRBJ2-7, with TRBD1 matching over 7 bases. This TCR was recovered from a man aged 55-75 years with active or convalescent COVID-19. CDR3 sequence (DNA): TGCGCCAGCAGCCTGCAACCGGGACAGACCTACGAGCAGTACTTC. The encoded protein is CASSLQPGQTYEQYF.